This T cell receptor beta chain was identified during a study of CD8 T cells in ankylosing spondylitis. This clonotype occurred many times. At one of its ends the junction is not consistent with the germline gene, which may arise from a read error. TCRdb re-called the 5' RACE reads through MiXCR, storing one row per CDR3 protein. The sample records about 27,000 distinct CDR3 sequences, 6.5% to 9.5% being singletons. CDR1 and CDR2 (germline): DFQATT, SNEGSKA (reference sequence). There are 12 residues in the CDR3. Sequenced sample: blood. The clonotype comes from a male donor with ankylosing spondylitis or in good health (not recorded which). The chain recombines TRBV20-1 with TRBJ2-1; D remains ambiguous. CDR3 protein: CSARPIAPSRLF. The CDR3, as DNA: TGCAGTGCTAGACCGATAGCTCCCTCCCGTCTCTTC.